The clone carrying this TCR beta chain was seen only a few times. What it recognizes is unknown. With a much larger clone just one base away, this may be a read error. The V gene's germline CDR1 is MNHNY and CDR2 SVGAGI (reference sequence). The V gene lost 5 bases and the J gene lost 0 bases, with 14 bases spanning the gap. The CDR3 length is 16 residues. Axillary draining lymph nodes of breast cancer patients supplied the node samples. The source of the sample is a study of breast tumors, draining lymph nodes, adjacent tissues. Whole-study findings and limits: Findings are consistent with lymph node origin and intratumoral expansion of most tumor T cells. Tumor TCR diversity was below lymph nodes but above nontumor tissue. The lymph node origin of tumor T cells was framed as consistent with a hypothesis, not demonstrated. Luminal-like breast cancer showed significantly greater tumor-nontumor repertoire similarity than basal-like breast cancer did.

TCRdb reprocessed the multiplex PCR reads with MiXCR, giving one entry per CDR3 protein. This sample has under 350,000 distinct CDR3 sequences, with over 30% found just once. The TCR sequence derives from a female donor with breast cancer. Some clones in this sample may be carry-over from other donors' samples. This chain connects TRBV6-6 to TRBJ1-5; D unclear. Sequences were obtained from axillary lymph node tissue. The CDR3 protein is CASSHVGLGSNQPQHF. The CDR3 nucleotides read TGTGCCAGCAGTCACGTGGGCTTAGGTAGCAATCAGCCCCAGCATTTT.